These T cell receptor beta chains were read from a single sample in a study of blood T cell repertoires in COVID-19. TCRdb keeps only in-frame clones here, not all; method: immunoSEQ multiplex PCR. The sample includes over 150,000 clones, about 81% seen only once; the top ten take roughly 3.2%. Material for sequencing was PBMCs or T cells enriched from blood (not recorded which). Every receptor here comes from a woman aged 25-40 years who had recovered from COVID-19. CDR3s include the opening cysteine and the closing phenylalanine or tryptophan.

j_call v_call cdr3_aa
TRBJ2-1 TRBV6-4 CASSDSAEQFF
TRBJ2-2 TRBV7-3 CASSLPGAGTGELFF
TRBJ2-7 TRBV9 CASSQRAGSTYEQYF
TRBJ1-2 TRBV7-2 CASSLAGGQGAAYGYTF
TRBJ1-1 TRBV24-1 CATSATDRGDTEAFF
TRBJ1-1 TRBV23-1 CASSHVPGQGARTEAFF
TRBJ1-1 TRBV5-3 CARSLARGRGTEAFF
TRBJ2-7 TRBV2 CASRNLQGSSYEQYF
TRBJ1-1 TRBV6-5 CASSPQTGHTEAFF
TRBJ1-6 TRBV7-8 CATQPGLVHSPLHF
TRBJ2-2 TRBV27 CASTLRTGHTGELFF